One TCR beta chain is described in this entry. No antigen is known for it. No base qualities exist here, and no much larger clone lies one base off it. Counted from cysteine to phenylalanine, this CDR3 has 13 amino acids. The sequence is cut down to CDR3 DNA, 39 bases in frame from base 1. From a lookup of the germline V gene, CDR1 and CDR2 are SGHNT and YENEEA. V is pared back by 5 bases and J by 7 bases, with 14 bases lying between the germline termini. One collaborating source in Seattle enrolled patients while the patients were actively infected and followed the patients over time throughout the course of disease. Collaborating institutions collected whole blood in K2EDTA tubes following their own protocols. For TCRbeta analysis, collaborators shipped samples as frozen whole blood, isolated PBMCs, or DNA extracted from either of those sample types. The data are from a study of blood T cell repertoires in COVID-19 (dated by TCRdb to the early 2020s). Background on the whole study: Collaborator samples came from the United States, Italy and Spain and covered acute and convalescent phases of COVID-19. The prospective study material was composed of cDNA or gDNA derived from T cells, B-cell-depleted T cells, or PBMCs. Subjects who had been exposed to COVID-19, were actively infected with it, or had recovered from it provided the deeply sampled blood TCRbeta repertoires that made up the dataset. The repertoires were made available in a free public database intended to serve as a resource for research on the immune response to SARS-CoV-2. The samples were drawn from the first 160 participants of the ongoing ImmuneRACE study and from over a thousand subjects provided by 6 global collaborators. Nearly every sample came with metadata listing a de-identified subject ID, COVID-19 status, age in years and sex. Where HLA class I and class II types were available, the types were taken from metadata supplied by the sample provider, not from assay-based typing.

Overall study outcomes, separate from this receptor: The quantity of clinical and demographic metadata differed by source and by participant and was supplied without curation.

TCRbeta CDR3 regions were amplified from genomic DNA using the immunoSEQ Assay, a bias-controlled multiplex PCR. The source study handled its data this way. Nucleated cell counts per sample were estimated from amplification of reference gene primers within the assay. To quantify the absolute abundance of each unique TCRbeta CDR3 rearrangement, sequence reads were collapsed and filtered. For each sample, productive Simpson clonality was calculated as the square root of Simpson's diversity index over productive rearrangements. The table was pulled from immuneACCESS by TCRdb, which kept in-frame rearrangements only. Such tables lose some clones; where checked, under half of the loss comes from unresolved V genes, and the rest has no known cause. The DNA was the basis for D and trimming; V, J and clone size are from that table. This sample comprises hundreds of thousands of clones, 75% to 90% of them detected only once. The ten largest clones capture around 13% of the sample.

The receptor chain draws on TRBV11-3 and TRBJ2-5; D gene: possibly TRBD2, on 7 matching bases. Sequencing used peripheral blood. The source is a woman aged 70-85 years with COVID-19, enrolled during active disease. The nucleotide sequence is given as TGTGCCAGCAGCCTGGGGGGCGGGGGGACCCAGTACTTC. This translates into CASSLGGGGTQYF.